The source of this T cell receptor (beta chain) is a study of T-cell reconstitution after alpha-beta-depleted transplantation in children. During its preparation, the TCRbeta library received unique molecular identifiers. TCRdb reprocessed the PCR reads via MiXCR and lists one record per CDR3 protein. This sample has 230,000 or so distinct CDR3 sequences, with approximately 9.9% found just once. The germline V gene has CDR1 DFQATT and CDR2 SNEGSKA (reference sequence). This CDR3 comprises 15 residues. V was pared by 1 base and J by 1 base, with 10 bases between. Sequencing used PBMCs from the stem cell graft donor, obtained from the stem cell graft. The receptor was derived from a human donor who donated a stem cell graft to a child with SCID. The gene calls are TRBV20-1 and TRBJ2-2, with no clear D. CDR3 in amino acids: CSARAYLRNTGELFF. The CDR3 bases are TGCAGTGCTAGAGCGTATTTAAGGAACACCGGGGAGCTGTTTTTT.